A single sample is the source of the 21 T cell receptor beta chains below, sequenced in a study of Graves' ophthalmopathy and Graves' hyperthyroidism. RNA transcripts yielded amplified TCR beta CDR3 regions. RT-PCR was first run with HTBI primers, then multiplex PCR in a second round. TCRdb re-called the multiplex PCR reads with MiXCR, one entry per CDR3 protein. The sample lists over a million distinct CDR3 sequences, less than 45% seen once, with approximately 12% in the top ten. Sequenced sample: peripheral blood or thyroid tissue (not recorded which). The receptor source for this set is an adult man with Graves' hyperthyroidism.

The chain combines TRBV27 with TRBJ2-7; 8 bases are a match to TRBD1. V gave up 6 bases and J gave up 5 bases; unmatched junction bases: 15. Per germline, CDR1 MNHEY and CDR2 SMNVEV (reference sequence). This CDR3 is built from 16 residues. The CDR3 sequence: CASSRGGQGWSNEQYF. For the CDR3, the DNA is TGTGCCAGCAGCCGTGGCGGACAGGGTTGGTCGAACGAGCAGTACTTC.

This clonotype was seen many times. The chain carries TRBV20-1 and TRBJ1-4, with D hard to call. The CDR3 has 11 amino acids. Germline V lookup: CDR1 DFQATT, CDR2 SNEGSKA (reference sequence). Trimming pared 8 bases from V and 7 bases from J, leaving 11 bases between. CDR3 sequence (DNA): TGCAGTTCGAAATGGGGTGAAAAACTGTTTTTT. It codes for CSSKWGEKLFF.

In its sample, this clonotype was seen many times. The chain has TRBV7-9 and TRBJ2-7; perhaps TRBD1 as D (6 bases). With 5 bases removed from V and 3 bases from J, the gap between germline ends came to 14 bases. There are 14 residues in the CDR3. Germline CDR1 SEHNR, CDR2 FQNEAQ (reference sequence). As DNA, the CDR3 is TGTGCCAGCAGCGCACAGCCGACAGGCTACGAGCAGTACTTC. Translated, it gives CASSAQPTGYEQYF. Combining the CDR3 with reference TRBV7-9 and TRBJ2-7 gives the whole variable domain DTGVSQNPRHKITKRGQNVTFRCDPISEHNRLYWYRQTLGQGPEFLTYFQNEAQLEKSRLLSDRFSAERPKGSFSTLEIQRTEQGDSAMYLCASSAQPTGYEQYFGPGTRLTVT.

As for this clonotype: The junction shows a germline mismatch at one end, possibly a read error. Here the CDR3 reads CASSLVLGLASGELVF. CDR3 bases: TGTGCCAGCAGCTTAGTCCTCGGACTAGCAAGCGGGGAGCTGGTTTTT. This chain joins TRBV7-8 and TRBJ2-2; TRBD2 matches 8 bases. There are 16 residues in the CDR3. Per germline, CDR1 SGHVS and CDR2 FQNEAQ.

CDR3 coding DNA: TGTGCCAGCAGCTTAGGGAGCAGGGTTGGGAATCAGCCCCAGTACTTC. Its protein is CASSLGSRVGNQPQYF. This chain links TRBV7-2 with TRBJ2-5, with D tentatively TRBD1 (5 bases). V was pared by 1 base and J by 9 bases, with 21 bases between. Germline CDR1 SGHTA, CDR2 FQGNSA. The CDR3 totals 16 residues.

The sample holds many counts of this clonotype. J is TRBJ2-5 and V is TRBV14; D unresolved. V lost 2 bases to trimming and J lost 5 bases, with 6 bases between them. Germline CDR1 is SGHDN and CDR2 is FVKESK. This CDR3 has 12 residues. CDR3 nucleotide sequence: TGTGCCAGCAGCCAAATGTTCGAGACCCAGTACTTC. This gives the protein CASSQMFETQYF.

This chain links TRBV7-3 with TRBJ2-1, with D unclear. Trimming took off 2 bases at V and 4 bases at J, with 9 bases between the two ends. The CDR3 covers 14 residues. Germline V gene lookup returns CDR1 SGHTA and CDR2 FQGTGA. DNA for the CDR3: TGTGCCAGCAGCTTAGGGCAGCCTTACAATGAGCAGTTCTTC. This translates into CASSLGQPYNEQFF. The full variable domain, with the rest looked up from reference TRBV7-3 and TRBJ2-1, is GAGVSQTPSNKVTEKGKYVELRCDPISGHTALYWYRQSLGQGPEFLIYFQGTGAADDSGLPNDRFFAVRPEGSVSTLKIQRTERGDSAVYLCASSLGQPYNEQFFGPGTRLTVL.

This clonotype was counted ten times or more. This chain uses TRBV7-9 with TRBJ2-7, with a tentative D call TRBD2 (5 bases). Trimming shortened V by 7 bases and J by 4 bases, and 20 bases separated the two germline ends. The CDR3 contains 15 residues. Germline lookup yields CDR1 SEHNR and CDR2 FQNEAQ (reference sequence). In nucleotides, the CDR3 is TGTGCCAGCACCCTAACTACGGGGTCTTTGTACGAGCAGTACTTC. Its protein is CASTLTTGSLYEQYF.

This clonotype was seen at least ten times. This chain connects TRBV19 to TRBJ2-5; weak D call: TRBD2 (6 bases). This CDR3 spans 14 amino acids. The germline V gene encodes CDR1 LNHDA and CDR2 SQIVND (reference sequence). V dropped 2 bases and J dropped 7 bases, with 14 bases sitting between them. The CDR3 DNA follows: TGTGCCAGTAGTATACGACCCCCGGAGGGGACCCAGTACTTC. It encodes CASSIRPPEGTQYF.

This chain uses TRBV29-1 with TRBJ1-1; D possibly corresponds to TRBD1 (6 bases). Looked up from germline, CDR1 is SQVTM and CDR2 is ANQGSEA. The CDR3 consists of 13 residues. The germline V and J ends were trimmed by 3 bases and 11 bases, with 19 bases remaining between them. CDR3 bases: TGCAGCGTTGAGACTAAGTGGGGGCTTGGCGCTTTCTTT. Encoded protein: CSVETKWGLGAFF.

The rearrangement joins TRBV29-1 to TRBJ1-2, with TRBD1 matching 7 bases. The V and J ends lost 4 bases and 7 bases, in that order; junction bases with no gene match: 9. Germline CDR1 reads SQVTM; CDR2 reads ANQGSEA. The CDR3 extends over 13 amino acids. CDR3 in DNA: TGCAGCGTTGGTACCCAAGCAGGGGGTGGCTACACCTTC. It encodes CSVGTQAGGGYTF.

This chain links TRBV5-6 with TRBJ2-7; D unclear. From germline, CDR1 is SGHDT and CDR2 YYEEEE. The CDR3 is made up of 14 amino acids. Trimming cost V 1 base and J 0 bases, with 8 bases left between them. CDR3 in DNA: TGTGCCAGCAGCTTGTGGGTAGTCTCCTACGAGCAGTACTTC. It is translated as CASSLWVVSYEQYF.

This sequence joins TRBV12-3 or TRBV12-4 and TRBJ1-6; 8 bases map to TRBD1. This CDR3 is 15 amino acids long. Trimming at V came to 7 bases and at J to 0 bases, leaving 2 bases not matched to a gene. The CDR3 sequence: CASNTGGSYNSPLHF. CDR3 coding DNA: TGTGCCAGCAACACAGGGGGCTCCTATAATTCACCCCTCCACTTT.

This clonotype was recorded at least ten times. An end of the junction differs from the germline gene, which may be a read error. This chain connects TRBV5-1 to TRBJ2-7; D gene ambiguous. The CDR3 covers 11 residues. CDR1 and CDR2 from the germline V gene are SGHRS and YFSETQ. The CDR3 protein is CASSSLYEQYF. The CDR3 bases are TGTGCCAGCAGCTCCCTGTACGAGCAGTACTTC.

The sample holds a few counts of this clonotype. The chain joins TRBV27 to TRBJ1-2; 8 nucleotides align to TRBD1. Per germline, CDR1 MNHEY and CDR2 SMNVEV (reference sequence). This CDR3 has 14 residues. J was trimmed by 7 bases and V by 6 bases; bases with no gene match: 10. CDR3 protein: CASRGAGGISGYTF. Here the CDR3 DNA reads TGTGCCAGCAGAGGGGCAGGGGGCATTTCTGGCTACACCTTC.

This clonotype appeared a few times. The chain employs TRBV20-1 and TRBJ1-4; a weak D match, TRBD1 (5 bases). Germline V CDR1 and CDR2: DFQATT, SNEGSKA (reference sequence). The germline V and J ends were trimmed by 0 bases and 6 bases, with 8 bases remaining between them. There are 13 residues in the CDR3. The CDR3 spells CSARDGGDEKLFF. The DNA for the CDR3 is TGCAGTGCTAGAGATGGGGGGGATGAAAAACTGTTTTTT.

This chain uses TRBV24-1 with TRBJ2-7, with TRBD2 identical over 7 bases. There are 12 residues in the CDR3. Germline V gene sequence: CDR1 KGHDR, CDR2 SFDVKD. Trimming cost V 7 bases and J 8 bases; bases outside gene matches: 7. CDR3 sequence reads: CATRGTTGQQYF. The CDR3 nucleotides read TGTGCCACCAGAGGGACTACGGGGCAGCAGTACTTC.

The sample holds many counts of this clonotype. This sequence joins TRBV29-1 and TRBJ2-7; perhaps TRBD2 as D (5 bases). CDR3 length: 12 residues. V lost 2 bases to trimming and J lost 2 bases, with 7 bases between them. Germline V gene lookup returns CDR1 SQVTM and CDR2 ANQGSEA. The CDR3 sequence is CSVELAAYEQYF. The CDR3 DNA sequence: TGCAGCGTTGAACTAGCCGCCTACGAGCAGTACTTC.

This clonotype was seen ten or more times. The rearrangement joins TRBV7-2 to TRBJ2-5; 8 positions agree with TRBD2. The ends lost 5 bases at V and 3 bases at J; junction bases unmatched: 5. This CDR3 comprises 14 residues. Germline V gives CDR1 SGHTA, CDR2 FQGNSA. The CDR3 sequence: CASSPRGGKETQYF. CDR3 DNA sequence: TGTGCCAGCAGCCCACGGGGGGGTAAAGAGACCCAGTACTTC.

The V and J genes are TRBV4-1 and TRBJ1-2; perhaps TRBD1 as D (6 bases). In germline, CDR1 is MGHRA, CDR2 YSYEKL. This CDR3 spans 15 amino acids. V was shortened by 4 bases and J by 5 bases, with 17 bases between the two germline ends. This CDR3 reads CASSLEHRGGYGYTF. The CDR3 DNA follows: TGCGCCAGCAGCCTCGAGCATAGGGGGGGATATGGCTACACCTTC.

This clonotype appeared many times. This chain joins TRBV7-2 and TRBJ2-7; D is undetermined. This CDR3 has 15 amino acids. Trimming pared 1 base from V and 0 bases from J, leaving 10 bases between. From germline, CDR1 is SGHTA and CDR2 FQGNSA. This CDR3 is CASSLDLRFSYEQYF. In nucleotides, the CDR3 is TGTGCCAGCAGCTTAGATCTACGGTTCTCCTACGAGCAGTACTTC. Based on the CDR3 plus reference TRBV7-2 and TRBJ2-7, the full variable domain is GAGVSQSPSNKVTEKGKDVELRCDPISGHTALYWYRQSLGQGLEFLIYFQGNSAPDKSGLPSDRFSAERTGGSVSTLTIQRTQQEDSAVYLCASSLDLRFSYEQYFGPGTRLTVT.